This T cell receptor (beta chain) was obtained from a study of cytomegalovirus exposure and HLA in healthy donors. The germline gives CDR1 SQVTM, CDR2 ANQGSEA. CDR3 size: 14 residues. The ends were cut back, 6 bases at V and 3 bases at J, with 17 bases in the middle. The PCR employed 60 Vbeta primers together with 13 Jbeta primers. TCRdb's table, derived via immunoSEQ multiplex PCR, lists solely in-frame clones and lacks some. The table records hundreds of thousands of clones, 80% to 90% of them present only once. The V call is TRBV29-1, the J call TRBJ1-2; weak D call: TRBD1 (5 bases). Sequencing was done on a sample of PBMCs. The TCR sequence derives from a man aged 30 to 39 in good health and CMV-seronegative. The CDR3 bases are TGCAGCGTCGGAGGGACCGTTCTAGACTATGGCTACACCTTC. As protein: CSVGGTVLDYGYTF.